This TCR beta chain was recorded in a study of cytomegalovirus exposure and HLA in healthy donors. Study-wide results and limits: Cytomegalovirus status was reportedly diagnosed by the classifier with high sensitivity and specificity. A further, later analysis showed that HLA-associated TCR beta chains (compared with equally common others) were more clonally expanded. Likely technical artifact: a cluster of highly shared sequence variants.

The CDR3 is 15 residues long. The germline gives CDR1 SGHKS, CDR2 YYEKEE (reference sequence). Trimming stripped 4 bases from V and 3 bases from J, with 16 bases between. Primers for the PCR totalled 60 Vbeta and 13 Jbeta. TCRdb keeps only in-frame clones here, not all; method: immunoSEQ multiplex PCR. The data show around 210,000 clones, with roughly 84% seen just once and 1.7% held by the top ten. With respect to this clone: As yet, its antigen is unknown.

The sample taken for sequencing was PBMCs. This sequence was found in a man in his forties or fifties in good health and CMV-seronegative. J is TRBJ1-2 and V is TRBV5-5, with TRBD1 as a possible D gene (5 bases). The CDR3 sequence: CASSPATVGYYGYTF. DNA of the CDR3: TGTGCCAGCAGCCCGGCGACAGTAGGATACTATGGCTACACCTTC.